Listed below are T cell receptor beta chains from one sample, sequenced in a study of blood T cells in healthy people across ages. Each CDR3 protein gets one entry after TCRdb re-called the 5' RACE reads with MiXCR. The repertoire has about 1.6 million distinct CDR3 sequences, roughly 30% of them found once; the top ten carry about 11%. Source material: blood. The receptors stem from a woman aged 25 to 45 in good health. Both conserved end residues are part of each CDR3. The D gene is left open where the match is weak. Part of the rows lack a size; the others show once, few, many or a class for expanded clones.

J,size,D,V,DNA,CDR3
TRBJ1-1,.,.,TRBV5-1,TGCGCCAGCAGCGAAAACTATGCGGGCACTGAAGCTTTCTTT,CASSENYAGTEAFF
TRBJ1-1,.,TRBD1,TRBV29-1,TGCGGCCCGCAAAGGGGGGACAGTGAAGCTTTCTTT,CGPQRGDSEAFF
TRBJ2-5,.,.,TRBV5-8,TGTGCCAGCAGCTTGGGGATGGGCCCCACCCAAGAGACCCAGTACTTC,CASSLGMGPTQETQYF
TRBJ2-3,few,TRBD1,TRBV10-3,TGTGCCATCCAGGGACAGGGAACAGATACGCAGTATTTT,CAIQGQGTDTQYF
TRBJ2-7,.,TRBD1,TRBV15,TGTGCCACCAGCGGATGGACAGGGGACAGGGAGTACGAGCAGTACTTC,CATSGWTGDREYEQYF
TRBJ1-5,.,.,TRBV4-2,TGTGCCAGCAGCCATGGCAACAATCAGCCCCAGCATTTT,CASSHGNNQPQHF
TRBJ2-2,few,.,TRBV10-3,TGTGCCATCAGCGACGGTGGTGGCGGGGAGCTGTTTTTT,CAISDGGGGELFF
TRBJ2-3,.,TRBD2,TRBV20-1,TGCAGTGCTCCGGGGCGGGAGTGGGAAGATACGCAGTATTTT,CSAPGREWEDTQYF
TRBJ1-1,.,.,TRBV18,TGTGCCAGTCTCGGAACGTTTTACTTGAACACTGAAGCTTTCTTT,CASLGTFYLNTEAFF
TRBJ2-7,.,.,TRBV10-3,TGTGCCAACTCAGTGTTCAGGGGGGGCAACGAGCAGTACTTC,CANSVFRGGNEQYF
TRBJ2-7,.,.,TRBV7-8,TGTGCCGGCAGCTTAGCGGAGGGGGGGGTCACCTACGAGCAGTACTTC,CAGSLAEGGVTYEQYF
TRBJ2-1,.,.,TRBV4-1,TGCGCCAGCAGCCAAGATATGGGGACGTTCGGGAATGAGCAGTTCTTC,CASSQDMGTFGNEQFF
TRBJ2-3,few,.,TRBV29-1,TGCAGCGTTGGAGGGACGGCCACTAGCACAGATACGCAGTATTTT,CSVGGTATSTDTQYF